This T cell receptor beta chain emerged from a study of blood T cell repertoires in COVID-19. Looking at the study overall: Both acute and convalescent COVID-19 samples were obtained from the United States, Italy and Spain. T cells, B-cell-depleted T cells, or PBMCs supplied cDNA or gDNA.

The CDR3 extends over 13 amino acids. Trimming took off 5 bases at V and 8 bases at J, with 13 bases between the two ends. Per the authors' pipeline: By means of reference gene primer amplification, nucleated cell counts were estimated. The protocol was immunoSEQ multiplex PCR, while the TCRdb copy is restricted to in-frame clones and leaves out a portion. For V, J and clone size, that table is used; D and trimming come from the DNA. The profile shows 200,000 to 300,000 clones, about nine tenths of them singletons. Sequencing was done on a sample of peripheral blood. The chain has TRBV12-3 or TRBV12-4 and TRBJ2-1; TRBD1 might be the D (6 bases). This sequence was found in a woman aged 40 to 55 who had recovered from COVID-19. CDR3 loop: CASSGGNPHEQFF. CDR3 bases: TGTGCCAGCAGTGGGGGCAACCCCCATGAGCAGTTCTTC.